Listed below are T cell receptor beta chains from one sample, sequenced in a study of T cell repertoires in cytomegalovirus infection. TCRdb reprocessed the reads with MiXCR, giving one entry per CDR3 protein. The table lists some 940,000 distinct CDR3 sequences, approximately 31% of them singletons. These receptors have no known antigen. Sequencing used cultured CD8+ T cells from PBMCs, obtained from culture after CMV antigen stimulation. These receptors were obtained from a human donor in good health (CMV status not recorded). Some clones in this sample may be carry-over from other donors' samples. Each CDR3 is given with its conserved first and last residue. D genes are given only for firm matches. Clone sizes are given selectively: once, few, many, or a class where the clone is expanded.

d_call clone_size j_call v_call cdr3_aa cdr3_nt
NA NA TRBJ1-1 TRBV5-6 CASSPQGGHTEAFF TGTGCCAGCAGCCCGCAGGGCGGTCACACTGAAGCTTTCTTT
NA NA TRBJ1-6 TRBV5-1 CASSLGRGGTLHF TGCGCCAGCAGCTTGGGAAGGGGTGGCACCCTCCACTTT
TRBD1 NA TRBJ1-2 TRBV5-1 CASSAARDRLYGYTF TGCGCCAGCAGCGCCGCGAGGGACAGGCTATATGGCTACACCTTC
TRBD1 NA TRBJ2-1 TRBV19 CASRTGGGPNEQFF TGTGCCAGTAGGACAGGGGGGGGCCCCAATGAGCAGTTCTTC
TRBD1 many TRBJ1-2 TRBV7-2 CASSGQGGEPDPEDYGYTF TGTGCCAGCAGCGGTCAGGGGGGGGAACCGGATCCCGAGGACTATGGCTACACCTTC
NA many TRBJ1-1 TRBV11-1 CASSLVPFRSGNTEAFF TGTGCCAGCAGCTTAGTTCCCTTTCGCTCAGGGAACACTGAAGCTTTCTTT
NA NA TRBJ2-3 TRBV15 CATSRDRSGRTDTQYF TGTGCCACCAGCAGAGACAGGTCCGGTAGGACAGATACGCAGTATTTT
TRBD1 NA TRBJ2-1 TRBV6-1 CALTGQGYNEQFF TGTGCCCTCACGGGACAGGGGTACAATGAGCAGTTCTTC
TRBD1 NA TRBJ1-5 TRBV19 CASSMGQGYQPQHF TGTGCCAGTAGTATGGGACAGGGTTATCAGCCCCAGCATTTT
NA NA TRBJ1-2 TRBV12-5 CASGLVTGSGYTF TGTGCTAGTGGTTTGGTAACTGGCTCTGGCTACACCTTC
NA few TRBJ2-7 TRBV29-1 CSVEGVQSYEQYF TGCAGCGTTGAAGGGGTGCAGTCCTACGAGCAGTACTTC
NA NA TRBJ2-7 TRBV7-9 CASSPPGPLNEQYF TGTGCCAGCAGCCCACCGGGCCCCCTGAACGAGCAGTACTTC
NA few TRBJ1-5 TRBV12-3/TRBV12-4 CASSWAPDQPQHF TGTGCCAGCAGTTGGGCCCCGGATCAGCCCCAGCATTTT
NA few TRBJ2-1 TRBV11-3 CASSWLGGASYNEQFF TGTGCCAGCAGCTGGCTAGGGGGGGCCTCCTACAATGAGCAGTTCTTC
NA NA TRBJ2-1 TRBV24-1 CATSDRGSLADEQFF TGTGCCACCAGTGATAGGGGAAGTTTAGCGGATGAGCAGTTCTTC
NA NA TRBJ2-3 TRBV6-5 CASRIFSLLSTDTQYF TGTGCCAGCAGGATTTTCTCACTACTGAGCACAGATACGCAGTATTTT
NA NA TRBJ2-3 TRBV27 CASRVANTQYF TGTGCCAGCAGGGTGGCTAATACGCAGTATTTT
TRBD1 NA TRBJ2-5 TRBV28 CASSSGTGVQETQYF TGTGCCAGCAGTTCCGGGACAGGGGTACAAGAGACCCAGTACTTC
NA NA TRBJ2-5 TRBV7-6 CASSFDGGMEETQYF TGTGCCAGCAGCTTCGACGGGGGTATGGAAGAGACCCAGTACTTC
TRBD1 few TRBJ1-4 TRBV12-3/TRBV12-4 CASSPPGGDNEKLFF TGTGCCAGCAGTCCGCCAGGGGGGGATAATGAAAAACTGTTTTTT
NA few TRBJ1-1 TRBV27 CASSLRDGTNEAFF TGTGCCAGCAGTTTACGGGACGGAACAAACGAAGCTTTCTTT
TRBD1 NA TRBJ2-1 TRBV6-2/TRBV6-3 CASSYRDRDYNEQFF TGTGCCAGCAGTTACCGGGACAGGGATTACAATGAGCAGTTCTTC
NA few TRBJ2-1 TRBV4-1 CASSQALSGQFF TGCGCCAGCAGCCAAGCTTTAAGTGGGCAGTTCTTC
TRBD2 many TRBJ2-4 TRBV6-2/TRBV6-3 CASRDVGEGYIQYF TGTGCCAGCAGGGACGTGGGGGAGGGATACATTCAGTACTTC
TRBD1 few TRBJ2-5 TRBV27 CASSLSIMTGVLETQYF TGTGCCAGCAGTTTATCGATAATGACAGGGGTATTGGAGACCCAGTACTTC
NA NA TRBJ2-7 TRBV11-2 CVSSLDRAPYYEQYF TGTGTCAGCAGCTTAGATAGGGCCCCATACTACGAGCAGTACTTC
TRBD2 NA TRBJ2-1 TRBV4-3 CASSHGAGGPGEQFF TGCGCCAGCAGCCACGGGGCGGGGGGGCCGGGTGAGCAGTTCTTC
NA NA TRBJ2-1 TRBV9 CASSVSQVPGHNEQFF TGTGCCAGCAGCGTAAGCCAGGTCCCGGGGCACAATGAGCAGTTCTTC
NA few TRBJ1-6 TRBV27 CASSSGSGISPLHF TGTGCCAGCAGTTCAGGGAGTGGGATTTCACCCCTCCACTTT
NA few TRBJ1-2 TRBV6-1 CAGLGPGPGTYGYTF TGTGCCGGGCTGGGCCCGGGCCCGGGGACCTATGGCTACACCTTC
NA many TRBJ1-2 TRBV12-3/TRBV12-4 CASSVTAIYGYTF TGTGCCAGCAGCGTTACAGCAATTTATGGCTACACCTTC
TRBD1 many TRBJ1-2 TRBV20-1 CSAFRDRISNYGYTF TGCAGTGCTTTCAGGGACAGGATCTCTAACTATGGCTACACCTTC
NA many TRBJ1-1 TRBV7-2 CASRQSGGMNTEAFF TGTGCCAGCAGACAATCTGGGGGCATGAACACTGAAGCTTTCTTT
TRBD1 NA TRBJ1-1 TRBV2 CASRQDRGWNTEAFF TGTGCCAGCAGACAAGACAGGGGGTGGAACACTGAAGCTTTCTTT
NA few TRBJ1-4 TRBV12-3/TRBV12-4 CASSWANPEVREKLFF TGTGCCAGCAGTTGGGCGAACCCAGAGGTTAGGGAAAAACTGTTTTTT
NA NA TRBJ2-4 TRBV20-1 CSALREDRSESAKNIQYF TGCAGTGCTCTAAGGGAGGACAGGTCGGAGTCGGCCAAAAACATTCAGTACTTC
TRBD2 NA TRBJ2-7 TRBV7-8 CASSWTSGEVSYEQYF TGTGCCAGCAGTTGGACTAGCGGGGAAGTAAGCTACGAGCAGTACTTC
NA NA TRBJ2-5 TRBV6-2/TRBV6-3 CASSYSSLSDLQETQYF TGTGCCAGCAGTTACTCTTCTCTGTCTGACCTCCAAGAGACCCAGTACTTC
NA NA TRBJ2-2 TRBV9 CASSVARAGTGELFF TGTGCCAGCAGCGTAGCCCGGGCTGGTACCGGGGAGCTGTTTTTT
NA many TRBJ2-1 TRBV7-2 CASIEGSYNEQFF TGTGCCAGCATTGAGGGGTCCTACAATGAGCAGTTCTTC
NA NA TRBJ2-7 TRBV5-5 CASSWGHAYEQYF TGTGCCAGCAGTTGGGGGCACGCGTACGAGCAGTACTTC
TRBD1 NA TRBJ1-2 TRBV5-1 CASSSLQGKDYGYTF TGCGCCAGCAGCTCGTTACAGGGGAAAGACTATGGCTACACCTTC
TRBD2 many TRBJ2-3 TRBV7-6 CASSQAGGYTDTQYF TGTGCCAGCAGCCAAGCGGGGGGTTACACAGATACGCAGTATTTT
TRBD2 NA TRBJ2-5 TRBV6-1 CASELAGSETQYF TGTGCCAGCGAGCTAGCGGGGTCGGAGACCCAGTACTTC
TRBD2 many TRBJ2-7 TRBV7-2 CASSRGLAGYEQYF TGTGCCAGCAGCCGAGGACTAGCGGGGTATGAGCAGTACTTC
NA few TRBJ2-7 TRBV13 CASSDMSSYEQYF TGTGCCAGCAGCGATATGAGCTCCTACGAGCAGTACTTC
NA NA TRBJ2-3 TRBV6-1 CASARLSTDTQYF TGTGCCAGCGCCCGGCTTAGCACAGATACGCAGTATTTT